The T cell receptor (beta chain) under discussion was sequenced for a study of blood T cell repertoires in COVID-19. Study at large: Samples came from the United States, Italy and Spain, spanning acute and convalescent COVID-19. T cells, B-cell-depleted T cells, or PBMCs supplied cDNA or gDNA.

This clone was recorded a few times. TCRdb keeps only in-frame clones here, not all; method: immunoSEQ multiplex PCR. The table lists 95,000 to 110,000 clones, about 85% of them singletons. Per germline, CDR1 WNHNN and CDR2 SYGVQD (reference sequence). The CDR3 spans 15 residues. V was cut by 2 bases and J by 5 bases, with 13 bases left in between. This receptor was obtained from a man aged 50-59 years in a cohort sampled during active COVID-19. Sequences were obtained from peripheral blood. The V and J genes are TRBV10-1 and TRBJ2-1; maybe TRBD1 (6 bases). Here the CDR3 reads CASSEVQGLDNEQFF. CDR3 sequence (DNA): TGCGCCAGCAGTGAGGTGCAGGGGCTGGACAATGAGCAGTTCTTC.